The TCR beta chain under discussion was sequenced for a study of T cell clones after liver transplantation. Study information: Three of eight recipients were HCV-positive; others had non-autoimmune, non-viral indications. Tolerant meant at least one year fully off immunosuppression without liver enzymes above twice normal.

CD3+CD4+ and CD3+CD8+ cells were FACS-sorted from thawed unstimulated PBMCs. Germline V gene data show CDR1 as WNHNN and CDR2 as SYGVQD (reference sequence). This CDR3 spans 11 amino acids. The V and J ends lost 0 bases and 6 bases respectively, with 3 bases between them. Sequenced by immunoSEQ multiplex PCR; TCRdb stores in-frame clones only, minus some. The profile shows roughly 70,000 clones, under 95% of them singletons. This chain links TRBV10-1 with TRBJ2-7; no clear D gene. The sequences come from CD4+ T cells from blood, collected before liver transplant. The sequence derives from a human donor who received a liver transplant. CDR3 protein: CASSESREQYF. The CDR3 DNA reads TGCGCCAGCAGTGAGTCACGCGAGCAGTACTTC.